This T cell receptor beta chain stems from a study of technical replicates of blood from a few donors. Only in-frame clones appear in the TCRdb table, and some are missing; sequencing was by immunoSEQ multiplex PCR. In the table there are 80,000 to 95,000 clones, around 92% of which are singletons. Germline values: CDR1 MGHRA, CDR2 YSYEKL. The germline V and J ends were trimmed by 4 bases and 0 bases, with 10 bases remaining between them. There are 14 residues in the CDR3. The chain links TRBV4-1 to TRBJ2-7; TRBD1 might be the D (5 bases). Material: T cells isolated from PBMCs. The source is a human donor in good health. The CDR3 reads CASSPGSISYEQYF. The CDR3 DNA is TGCGCCAGCAGCCCAGGGTCTATCTCCTACGAGCAGTACTTC.